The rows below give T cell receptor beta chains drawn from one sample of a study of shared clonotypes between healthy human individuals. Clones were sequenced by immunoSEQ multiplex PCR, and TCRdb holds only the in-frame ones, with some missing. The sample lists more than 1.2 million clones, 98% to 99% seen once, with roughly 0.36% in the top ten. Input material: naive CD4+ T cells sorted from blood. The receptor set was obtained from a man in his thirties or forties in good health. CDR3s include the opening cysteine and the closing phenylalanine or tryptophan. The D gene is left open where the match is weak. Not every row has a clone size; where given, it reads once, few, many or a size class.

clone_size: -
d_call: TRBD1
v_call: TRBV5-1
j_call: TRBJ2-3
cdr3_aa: CASSPDRGLSDTQYF
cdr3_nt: TGCGCCAGCAGCCCGGACAGGGGGCTGTCAGATACGCAGTATTTT

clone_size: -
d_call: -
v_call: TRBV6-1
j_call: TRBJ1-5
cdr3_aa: CASSPGWGTPQHF
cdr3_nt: TGTGCCAGCAGCCCGGGGTGGGGGACGCCCCAGCATTTT

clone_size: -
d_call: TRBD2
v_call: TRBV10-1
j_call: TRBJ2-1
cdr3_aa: CASSPGTSIHEQFF
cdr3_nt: TGCGCCAGCAGCCCGGGGACTAGCATCCATGAGCAGTTCTTC

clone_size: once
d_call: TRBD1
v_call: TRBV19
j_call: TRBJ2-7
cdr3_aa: CASSPGTDLQQYF
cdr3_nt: TGTGCCAGTAGCCCCGGGACAGATTTACAGCAGTACTTC

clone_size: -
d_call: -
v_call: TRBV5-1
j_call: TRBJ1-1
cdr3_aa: CASSLVAGENTEAFF
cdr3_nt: TGCGCCAGCAGCTTGGTGGCAGGGGAGAACACTGAAGCTTTCTTT

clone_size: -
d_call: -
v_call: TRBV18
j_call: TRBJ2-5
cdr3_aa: CASSPAGTLQETQYF
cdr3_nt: TGTGCCAGCTCACCGGCAGGTACCCTCCAAGAGACCCAGTACTTC

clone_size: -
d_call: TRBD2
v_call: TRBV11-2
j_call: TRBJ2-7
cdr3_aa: CASSRAGASGRILYEQYF
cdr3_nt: TGTGCCAGCAGCCGCGCAGGGGCTAGCGGGAGGATTTTGTACGAGCAGTACTTC

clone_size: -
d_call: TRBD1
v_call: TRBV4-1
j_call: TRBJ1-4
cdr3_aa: CASSQVNRGNEKLFF
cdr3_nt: TGCGCCAGCAGCCAAGTAAACAGGGGGAATGAAAAACTGTTTTTT

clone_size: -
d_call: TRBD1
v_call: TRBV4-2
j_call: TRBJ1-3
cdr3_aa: CASSQPGTGSSGNTIYF
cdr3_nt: TGTGCCAGCAGCCAACCTGGGACAGGCTCCTCTGGAAACACCATATATTTT

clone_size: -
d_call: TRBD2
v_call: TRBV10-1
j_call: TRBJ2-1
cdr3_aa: CASSLAGNNEQFF
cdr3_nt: TGCGCCAGCAGTTTAGCGGGAAACAATGAGCAGTTCTTC

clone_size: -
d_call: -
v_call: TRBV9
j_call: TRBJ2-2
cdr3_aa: CASSVETGTGELFF
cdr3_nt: TGTGCCAGCAGCGTAGAAACGGGAACCGGGGAGCTGTTTTTT

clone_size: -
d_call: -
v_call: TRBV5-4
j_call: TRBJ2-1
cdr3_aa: CASSWRGGTQYNEQFF
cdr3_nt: TGTGCCAGCAGCTGGAGGGGGGGGACTCAGTACAATGAGCAGTTCTTC

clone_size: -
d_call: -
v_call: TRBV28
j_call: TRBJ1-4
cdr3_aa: CASSLKQGPTLGGKLFF
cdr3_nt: TGTGCCAGCAGTTTAAAGCAGGGGCCGACTCTTGGTGGAAAACTGTTTTTT

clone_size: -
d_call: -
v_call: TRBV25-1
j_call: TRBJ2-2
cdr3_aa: CASKGTAGELFF
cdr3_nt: TGTGCCAGCAAAGGGACCGCCGGGGAGCTGTTTTTT

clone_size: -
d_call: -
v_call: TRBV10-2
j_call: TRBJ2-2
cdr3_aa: CASSTQTGELFF
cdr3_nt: TGCGCCAGCAGTACCCAGACCGGGGAGCTGTTTTTT